This TCR beta chain emerged from a study of cytomegalovirus exposure and HLA in healthy donors. Overall study context: T cells numbering about 179 million yielded 95 million to 140 million unique TCR beta sequences in an earlier analysis. Study findings and constraints: There were around 160 TCR beta chains listed as cytomegalovirus-associated.

PCR primers comprised 60 Vbeta and 13 Jbeta primers. Libraries were prepared by immunoSEQ multiplex PCR; TCRdb keeps only in-frame clonotypes and omits some of them. The sample yields about 82,000 clones, about 70% seen once. The CDR3 covers 13 residues. Germline-derived CDR1 and CDR2 are MDHEN and SYDVKM. The V end lost 5 bases, the J end lost 7 bases, and 12 bases lay between the germline ends. With respect to this clone: Its antigen is currently unknown.

J is TRBJ2-1 and V is TRBV28, with D uncertain. The sequencing sample was made of PBMCs. The TCR was taken from a woman aged 50 to 65 in good health and CMV-seropositive. The chain's CDR3 is CASSRSSMNEQFF. For the CDR3, the DNA is TGTGCCAGCAGTCGATCGAGTATGAATGAGCAGTTCTTC.